Listed below are T cell receptor beta chains from one sample, sequenced in a study of shared clonotypes between healthy human individuals. This table comes from immunoSEQ multiplex PCR, and its TCRdb copy is limited to in-frame clones, with some not included. This sample yields around 1,900,000 clones, of which around 93% are seen a single time; around 1.7% belongs to the top ten. The specimen sequenced was naive CD8+ T cells from PBMCs. These receptor sequences come from a young man in good health. Some clones in this sample may be carry-over from other donors' samples. Each CDR3 is given with its conserved first and last residue. The order of the fields is J gene, D gene, V gene, clone size, CDR3 DNA, CDR3 protein. D genes are given only for firm matches. Size values are once, few and many counts, or a class for expanded clones, and some rows have none.

J: TRBJ2-1
D: -
V: TRBV9
size: -
DNA: TGTGCCAGCAGCTACACCGAATCGGTAAATGAGCAGTTCTTC
CDR3: CASSYTESVNEQFF

J: TRBJ2-5
D: -
V: TRBV5-1
size: -
DNA: TGCGCCAGCAGCTTAGACGGCCGAGAAGAGACCCAGTACTTC
CDR3: CASSLDGREETQYF

J: TRBJ2-7
D: TRBD1
V: TRBV15
size: few
DNA: TGTGCCACCAGCAGCGGGACAGGGTCCTACGAGCAGTACTTC
CDR3: CATSSGTGSYEQYF

J: TRBJ2-1
D: -
V: TRBV6-6
size: -
DNA: TGTGCCAGCAGTTACTCAGAAAGGTTCGGTGAGCAGTTCTTC
CDR3: CASSYSERFGEQFF

J: TRBJ2-1
D: -
V: TRBV2
size: -
DNA: TGTGCCAGCAGTGAATGGCAGGGATCCTACAATGAGCAGTTCTTC
CDR3: CASSEWQGSYNEQFF

J: TRBJ1-5
D: -
V: TRBV6-5
size: -
DNA: TGTGCCAGCAGAAGGGGAGGGAATAATCAGCCCCAGCATTTT
CDR3: CASRRGGNNQPQHF

J: TRBJ1-2
D: -
V: TRBV19
size: -
DNA: TGTGCCAGTAGGCCAGGGGAGGGGCCTCGGGGCTACACCTTC
CDR3: CASRPGEGPRGYTF

J: TRBJ1-1
D: -
V: TRBV13
size: few
DNA: TGTGCCAGCGCCCAGTGGACCACTGAAGCTTTCTTT
CDR3: CASAQWTTEAFF

J: TRBJ2-5
D: -
V: TRBV9
size: -
DNA: TGTGCCAGCAGCGTAGTCGGCACCCAAGAGACCCAGTACTTC
CDR3: CASSVVGTQETQYF

J: TRBJ2-3
D: TRBD2
V: TRBV27
size: -
DNA: TGTGCCAGCAGTTTAGTCCTAGCGGGAGGTGCAGATACGCAGTATTTT
CDR3: CASSLVLAGGADTQYF

J: TRBJ1-2
D: TRBD1
V: TRBV10-1
size: -
DNA: TGCGCCAGACCCGGAGGGGGCCCGAACTATGGCTACACCTTC
CDR3: CARPGGGPNYGYTF

J: TRBJ1-5
D: -
V: TRBV4-1
size: -
DNA: TGCGCCAGCAGCCAAGTAGAAGACAGGTTCGGTCAGCCCCAGCATTTT
CDR3: CASSQVEDRFGQPQHF

J: TRBJ2-1
D: TRBD2
V: TRBV6-1
size: -
DNA: TGTGCCAGCAGTGAACCCGGGACTAGCGAAGGTGAGCAGTTCTTC
CDR3: CASSEPGTSEGEQFF

J: TRBJ2-1
D: -
V: TRBV9
size: -
DNA: TGTGCCAGCAGCGTAGGGGCAGGGGGAGGCAATGAGCAGTTCTTC
CDR3: CASSVGAGGGNEQFF

J: TRBJ2-7
D: TRBD2
V: TRBV4-1
size: -
DNA: TGCGCCAGCAGCCGGGACGATACCACTAGCGGGAGGGCCTACGAGCAGTACTTC
CDR3: CASSRDDTTSGRAYEQYF

J: TRBJ1-1
D: -
V: TRBV29-1
size: -
DNA: TGCAGCGTTGGTTCGGGGAACACTGAAGCTTTCTTT
CDR3: CSVGSGNTEAFF

J: TRBJ1-1
D: -
V: TRBV27
size: -
DNA: TGTGCCAGCAGTTTATCGCGCCGGGCCCAAGCTTTCTTT
CDR3: CASSLSRRAQAFF

J: TRBJ2-1
D: TRBD2
V: TRBV7-2
size: -
DNA: TGTGCCAGCAGCTTAGTGCGGGAGCCCTACAATGAGCAGTTCTTC
CDR3: CASSLVREPYNEQFF

J: TRBJ1-1
D: -
V: TRBV6-5
size: -
DNA: TGTGCCAGCAGTTACTGGGGGCAGCCAGCTTTCTTT
CDR3: CASSYWGQPAFF

J: TRBJ2-3
D: TRBD2
V: TRBV7-8
size: -
DNA: TGTGCCAGCAGCAAGACTAGCGGGAGATCAGATACGCAGTATTTT
CDR3: CASSKTSGRSDTQYF

J: TRBJ2-6
D: -
V: TRBV27
size: -
DNA: TGTGCCAGCAGTTTTTCGGCCTCTGGGGCCAACGTCCTGACTTTC
CDR3: CASSFSASGANVLTF

J: TRBJ2-1
D: TRBD2
V: TRBV11-1
size: -
DNA: TGTGCCAGCAGCGCGAGGACTAGCGGTTACAATGAGCAGTTCTTC
CDR3: CASSARTSGYNEQFF

J: TRBJ2-1
D: -
V: TRBV19
size: -
DNA: TGTAGGACGGAGCCCCAGCAGTTCTTC
CDR3: CRTEPQQFF

J: TRBJ2-1
D: -
V: TRBV6-1
size: once
DNA: TGTGCCAGCAGTGAACTTAGCGGATACAATGAGCAGTTCTTC
CDR3: CASSELSGYNEQFF

J: TRBJ1-1
D: TRBD1
V: TRBV27
size: once
DNA: TGTGCCAGCAGTCTTACAGGGGTAAACACTGAAGCTTTCTTT
CDR3: CASSLTGVNTEAFF

J: TRBJ2-5
D: TRBD2
V: TRBV28
size: -
DNA: TGTGCCAGCAGCGTGGGACTAGCTCAAGAGACCCAGTACTTC
CDR3: CASSVGLAQETQYF

J: TRBJ1-4
D: TRBD1
V: TRBV10-1
size: -
DNA: TGCGCCAGCAGCTCAACGTGGGACAGCCAAAAACTGTTTTTT
CDR3: CASSSTWDSQKLFF

J: TRBJ1-2
D: -
V: TRBV27
size: -
DNA: TGTGCCAGCTCCCCACGGGAGAGTAACTATGGCTACACCTTC
CDR3: CASSPRESNYGYTF

J: TRBJ2-1
D: TRBD2
V: TRBV5-4
size: -
DNA: TGTGCCAGCAGCTTGGTTCCAGCGGGAGGGAATGAGCAGTTCTTC
CDR3: CASSLVPAGGNEQFF

J: TRBJ2-7
D: -
V: TRBV28
size: -
DNA: TGTGCCAGCACCCTCGTGGGTCGGGCCTACTCCTACGAGCAGTACTTC
CDR3: CASTLVGRAYSYEQYF

J: TRBJ2-6
D: -
V: TRBV27
size: -
DNA: TGTGCCAGCAGCCGGAACAGGGTAGCCAACGTCCTGACTTTC
CDR3: CASSRNRVANVLTF

J: TRBJ2-7
D: -
V: TRBV18
size: -
DNA: TGTGCCAGCTCACCCGGGGGCGTGGGGGTCTACGAGCAGTACTTC
CDR3: CASSPGGVGVYEQYF

J: TRBJ2-7
D: TRBD2
V: TRBV5-1
size: -
DNA: TGCGCCAGCAGCGTCCGCCCTGGGATATCTAGCGGGAGGGACTACGAGCAGTACTTC
CDR3: CASSVRPGISSGRDYEQYF

J: TRBJ2-7
D: -
V: TRBV28
size: -
DNA: TGTGCCAGCAGTTTATCTGCGGGTCCCTACGAGCAGTACTTC
CDR3: CASSLSAGPYEQYF

J: TRBJ2-5
D: TRBD1
V: TRBV27
size: once
DNA: TGTGCCAGCAGGGTATGGGGACAGGGATTTGGAGGGGTGACCCAGTACTTC
CDR3: CASRVWGQGFGGVTQYF

J: TRBJ1-1
D: -
V: TRBV13
size: -
DNA: TGTGCCAGCAGCTTGAGGGTGAACACTGAAGCTTTCTTT
CDR3: CASSLRVNTEAFF

J: TRBJ2-7
D: -
V: TRBV2
size: -
DNA: TGTGCCAGCAGTGAACAGGTGGCTTACGAGCAGTACTTC
CDR3: CASSEQVAYEQYF